This TCR beta chain was identified during a study of post-analysis software for immune sequencing data (dated by TCRdb to 2014 to 2015). About the investigation overall: Disease courses on record covered relapsing-remitting, secondary progressive and progressive-relapsing multiple sclerosis, though some patients had no subtype annotation. The multiple sclerosis patient repertoires were compared with about a dozen previously published healthy control repertoires from donors aged about 6 to 26 years. A subset of samples was prepared in parallel using single-end sample barcoding, then pooled and co-amplified after Illumina adapter ligation.

Overall study results and their limits: The multiple sclerosis patient group was slightly younger than the control group. Direct clustering with F measure revealed strong co-clustering of samples prepared in the same batch, which led to a batch-effect correction. Normalized Chao1 diversity was significantly lower in multiple sclerosis patients than controls, suggesting substantial peripheral T-cell clonal expansion.

The count of this clonotype is one. Its antigen remains undetermined. No base quality information exists; no much larger clone differs at one position. TCR beta repertoires were profiled from peripheral blood of roughly 13 young patients with multiple sclerosis to demonstrate the VDJtools post-analysis software. The multiple sclerosis patients were children and adolescents ranging in age from roughly 6 to 15 years. The library was built by means of PCR. The instrument given in TCRdb is Illumina HiSeq 2500. To reduce PCR and sequencing biases, unique molecular identifiers were incorporated into the TCR beta cDNA libraries. Some 500,000 cDNA molecules were obtained for every 1 to 10 million input T cells, so each molecule roughly corresponded to one T cell. The patient libraries were prepared and sequenced using the same protocol as the earlier healthy control dataset. Within a given batch, samples were prepared together, multiplexed and sequenced on the same HiSeq lane. The study's processing was this. MIGEC was used to process the raw barcoded reads, and molecular identifier groups with only a single read were discarded before consensus assembly and CDR3 extraction. Clonotype tables were post-analysed with VDJtools, normalizing diversity by down-sampling all datasets to the smallest sample size. To correct batch-related cross-sample contamination, repertoire overlap clustering matched CDR3 amino acid sequences but not nucleotide sequences. Using fastp at Q25 and MiXCR, TCRdb reprocessed the public reads and kept productive beta chains. Rows are combined by CDR3 protein, so each entry shows the most common genes and DNA. It is TCRdb's table, rather than the study itself, that gives the V and J calls and clone size. The sample records 380,000 or so distinct CDR3 sequences, less than 40% of which are singletons. Over 10% of the sample rests with the top ten.

Sequenced sample: blood. The clonotype comes from a girl aged 10 to 17 with multiple sclerosis.

The DNA sequence is as follows: TGTGCCAGCAAGGGCGCCTCGGAGACCCAGTACTTC. This is translated as CASKGASETQYF. The chain links TRBV6-2 or TRBV6-3 with TRBJ2-5; the D gene remains uncertain. V and J lose 7 bases and 5 bases, and a span of 11 bases separates them. The germline V gene yields MNHEY for CDR1 and SVGEGT for CDR2. Measured from the cysteine to the phenylalanine, the CDR3 is 12 residues long. Solely the CDR3 DNA is kept, with 36 bases framed from the first base.